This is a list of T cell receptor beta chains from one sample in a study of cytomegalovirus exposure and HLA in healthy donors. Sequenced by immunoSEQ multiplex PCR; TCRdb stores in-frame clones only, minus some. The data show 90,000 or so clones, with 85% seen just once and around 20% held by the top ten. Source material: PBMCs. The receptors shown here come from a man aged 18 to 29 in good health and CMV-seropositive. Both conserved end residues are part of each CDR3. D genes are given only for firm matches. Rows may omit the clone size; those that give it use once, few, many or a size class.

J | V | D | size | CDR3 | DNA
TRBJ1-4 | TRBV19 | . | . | CASRGLQGDDNEKLFF | TGTGCCAGTAGGGGATTACAGGGAGACGATAATGAAAAACTGTTTTTT
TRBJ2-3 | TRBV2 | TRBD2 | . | CASSLGLAGNTDTQYF | TGTGCCAGCAGTTTGGGACTAGCGGGGAACACAGATACGCAGTATTTT
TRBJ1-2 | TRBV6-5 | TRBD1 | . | CASGDRNYGYTF | TGTGCCAGCGGGGACAGGAACTATGGCTACACCTTC
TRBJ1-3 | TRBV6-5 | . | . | CASSYLQGGNTIYF | TGTGCCAGCAGTTACCTACAGGGTGGGAACACCATATATTTT
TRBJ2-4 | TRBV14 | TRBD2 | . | CASSQDRLAGGAKNIQYF | TGTGCCAGCAGCCAAGATAGGCTAGCGGGAGGAGCCAAAAACATTCAGTACTTC
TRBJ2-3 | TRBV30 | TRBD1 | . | CAWRGDRREYGTDTQYF | TGTGCCTGGAGAGGGGACAGGCGGGAATACGGCACAGATACGCAGTATTTT
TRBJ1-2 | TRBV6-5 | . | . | CASRALGGGYTF | TGTGCCAGCAGGGCCCTGGGAGGCGGCTACACCTTC
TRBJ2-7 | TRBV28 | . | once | CASSLYRGSSYEQYF | TGTGCCAGCAGTTTATATCGCGGAAGCTCCTACGAGCAGTACTTC
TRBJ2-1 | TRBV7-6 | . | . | CASSRDYNEQFF | TGTGCCAGCAGCCGAGATTACAATGAGCAGTTCTTC
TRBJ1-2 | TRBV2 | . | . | CASSEGGYYGYTF | TGTGCCAGCAGTGAGGGCGGGTACTATGGCTACACCTTC
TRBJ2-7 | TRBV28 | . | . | CASSFTILVNEQYF | TGTGCCAGCAGTTTCACTATTTTGGTAAACGAGCAGTACTTC
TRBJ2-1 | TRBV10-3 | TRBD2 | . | CAISATSGSSAYNEQFF | TGTGCCATCAGCGCGACTAGCGGGAGTTCGGCCTACAATGAGCAGTTCTTC
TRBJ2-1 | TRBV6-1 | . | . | CASRPLRGAYNEQFF | TGTGCCAGCAGACCCCTCCGCGGAGCTTACAATGAGCAGTTCTTC
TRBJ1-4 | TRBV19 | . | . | CASSSVDATNEKLFF | TGTGCCAGTTCATCAGTTGATGCAACTAATGAAAAACTGTTTTTT
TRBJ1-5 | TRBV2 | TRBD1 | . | CASSRVFDRAQNQPQHF | TGTGCCAGCAGCAGAGTCTTTGACAGGGCACAGAATCAGCCCCAGCATTTT
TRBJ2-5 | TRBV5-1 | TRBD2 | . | CASSPGGGSQETQYF | TGCGCCAGCAGCCCCGGGGGAGGGAGCCAAGAGACCCAGTACTTC
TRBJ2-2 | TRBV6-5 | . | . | CASSPDSLRGLFF | TGTGCCAGCAGTCCGGACAGCCTGCGCGGGCTGTTTTTT
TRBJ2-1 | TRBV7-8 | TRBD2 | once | CASSLRLAGGPYEQFF | TGTGCCAGCAGCCTAAGACTAGCGGGAGGGCCCTATGAGCAGTTCTTC
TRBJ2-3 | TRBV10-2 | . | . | CASTLADRTDTQYF | TGCGCCAGCACCTTAGCGGACCGCACAGATACGCAGTATTTT
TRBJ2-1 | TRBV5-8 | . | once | CASSLAGTLNEQFF | TGTGCCAGCAGCCTAGCCGGGACATTGAATGAGCAGTTCTTC
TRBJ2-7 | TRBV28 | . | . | CASSPPIGSYEQYF | TGTGCCAGCAGTCCCCCCATCGGGTCCTACGAGCAGTACTTC
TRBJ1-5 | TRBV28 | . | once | CASRLPGQLRSNQPQHF | TGTGCCAGCAGGCTACCGGGACAACTCCGGTCTAATCAGCCCCAGCATTTT
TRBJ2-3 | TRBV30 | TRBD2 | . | CAWSPGAAGGDTQYF | TGTGCCTGGAGCCCCGGGGCAGCGGGAGGGGATACGCAGTATTTT
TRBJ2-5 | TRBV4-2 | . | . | CASSQGPRGADETQYF | TGTGCCAGCAGCCAAGGCCCTCGGGGGGCGGATGAGACCCAGTACTTC
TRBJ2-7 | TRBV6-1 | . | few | CASSEDSAGAYEQYF | TGTGCCAGCAGTGAAGATTCGGCAGGGGCCTACGAGCAGTACTTC
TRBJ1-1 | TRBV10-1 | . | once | CASSDRGAREAFF | TGCGCCAGCAGTGACAGGGGAGCTAGGGAAGCTTTCTTT
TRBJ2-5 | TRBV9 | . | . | CASSVLSGEGETQYF | TGTGCCAGCAGCGTATTGTCGGGAGAAGGGGAGACCCAGTACTTC
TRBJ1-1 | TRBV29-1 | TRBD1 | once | CSVDRDRGNTEAFF | TGCAGCGTCGACCGGGACAGGGGGAACACTGAAGCTTTCTTT
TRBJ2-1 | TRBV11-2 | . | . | CASSSLLVYNEQFF | TGTGCCAGCAGCTCCCTACTAGTTTACAATGAGCAGTTCTTC
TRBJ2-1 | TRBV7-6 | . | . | CASSQTAQGGNEQFF | TGTGCCAGCAGCCAAACAGCCCAGGGAGGCAATGAGCAGTTCTTC
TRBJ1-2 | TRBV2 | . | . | CASATRASYGYTF | TGTGCCAGCGCCACCAGGGCAAGCTATGGCTACACCTTC
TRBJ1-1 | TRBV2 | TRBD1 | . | CASRFGTGGTGEAFF | TGTGCCAGCAGGTTTGGGACAGGGGGTACAGGTGAAGCTTTCTTT
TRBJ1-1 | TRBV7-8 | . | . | CASSSRPSLGKTGSTEAFF | TGTGCCAGCAGCTCGAGACCATCCCTCGGTAAGACGGGGAGCACTGAAGCTTTCTTT
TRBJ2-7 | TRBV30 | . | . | CAWSVSGYEQYF | TGTGCCTGGAGTGTATCAGGTTACGAGCAGTACTTC
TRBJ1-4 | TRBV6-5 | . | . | CASSYGTMRKLFF | TGTGCCAGCAGTTACGGCACGATGAGGAAACTGTTTTTT
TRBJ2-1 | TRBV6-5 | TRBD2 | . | CASSILAGGLNEQFF | TGTGCCAGCTCCATACTAGCGGGAGGGTTAAATGAGCAGTTCTTC
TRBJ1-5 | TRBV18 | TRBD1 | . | CASSPVAGQGQPQHF | TGTGCCAGCTCACCAGTGGCAGGACAGGGTCAGCCCCAGCATTTT
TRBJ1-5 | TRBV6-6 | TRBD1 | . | CASSSRQGTLNQPQHF | TGTGCCAGCAGCTCCAGACAGGGAACACTCAATCAGCCCCAGCATTTT
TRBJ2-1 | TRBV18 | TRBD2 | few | CASSRSGSSYNEQFF | TGTGCCAGCTCACGTAGCGGGAGCTCCTACAATGAGCAGTTCTTC
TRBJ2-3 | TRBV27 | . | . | CASSSPFVATDTQYF | TGTGCCAGCAGTTCACCCTTCGTGGCCACAGATACGCAGTATTTT
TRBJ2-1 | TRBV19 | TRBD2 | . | CASSIEGTSGSSYNEQFF | TGTGCCAGTAGTATAGAGGGGACTAGCGGGAGCTCCTACAATGAGCAGTTCTTC
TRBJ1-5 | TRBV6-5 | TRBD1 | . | CASSFGTVYSNQPQHF | TGTGCCAGCAGTTTCGGGACAGTTTATAGCAATCAGCCCCAGCATTTT
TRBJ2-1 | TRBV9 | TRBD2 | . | CASSAGGGNEQFF | TGTGCCAGCAGCGCGGGGGGGGGAAATGAGCAGTTCTTC
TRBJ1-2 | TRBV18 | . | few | CASSPPVGNYGYTF | TGTGCCAGCTCACCACCTGTCGGTAACTATGGCTACACCTTC
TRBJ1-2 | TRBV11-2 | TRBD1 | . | CASSPGQGGYGYTF | TGTGCCAGCAGCCCCGGACAGGGAGGCTATGGCTACACCTTC
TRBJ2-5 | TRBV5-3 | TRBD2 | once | CARSHPGLAGGIAQETQYF | TGTGCCAGAAGTCATCCGGGACTAGCGGGAGGAATTGCCCAAGAGACCCAGTACTTC
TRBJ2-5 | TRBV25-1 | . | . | CASSLGSVETQYF | TGTGCCAGCAGTCTGGGGAGTGTAGAGACCCAGTACTTC
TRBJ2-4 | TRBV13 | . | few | CASSSQGQGRDIQYF | TGTGCCAGCAGCTCCCAGGGGCAGGGGCGAGACATTCAGTACTTC
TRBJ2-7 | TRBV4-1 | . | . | CASARSGSSYEQYF | TGCGCCAGCGCCCGTAGCGGAAGCTCCTACGAGCAGTACTTC
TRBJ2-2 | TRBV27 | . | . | CASSPNPGAQNTGELFF | TGTGCCAGCAGTCCCAATCCTGGAGCCCAAAACACCGGGGAGCTGTTTTTT
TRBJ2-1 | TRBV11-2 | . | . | CASSVQTRAAEQFF | TGTGCCAGCAGCGTCCAGACTAGGGCGGCGGAGCAGTTCTTC
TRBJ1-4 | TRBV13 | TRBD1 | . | CASGRGALDEKLFF | TGTGCCAGCGGCAGGGGGGCCTTGGATGAAAAACTGTTTTTT
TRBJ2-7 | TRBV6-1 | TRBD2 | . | CASSFSGATYEQYF | TGTGCCAGCAGTTTTAGCGGGGCCACCTACGAGCAGTACTTC
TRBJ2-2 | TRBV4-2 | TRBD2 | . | CASSQEGGGLANTGELFF | TGTGCCAGCAGCCAAGAGGGCGGTGGACTAGCTAACACCGGGGAGCTGTTTTTT
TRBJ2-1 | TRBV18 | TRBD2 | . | CASSLAGVDYNEQFF | TGTGCCAGCTCACTTGCGGGAGTGGACTACAATGAGCAGTTCTTC
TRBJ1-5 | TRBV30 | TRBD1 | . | CAWSGQANQPQHF | TGTGCCTGGTCTGGACAGGCCAATCAGCCCCAGCATTTT
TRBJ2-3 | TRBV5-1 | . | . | CASQLGWDTDTQYF | TGCGCCAGCCAACTAGGTTGGGACACAGATACGCAGTATTTT